This TCR beta chain was sequenced during a study of pediatric ulcerative colitis. Regarding the study as a whole: In rectum, acute severe colitis had expanded clones and less diversity.

Between the trimmed V and J ends, which lost 3 bases and 13 bases, there was a span of 17 bases. CDR3 length: 14 residues. The germline CDR1 and CDR2 sequences are SGDLS and YYNGEE. Notes on this clone: The target antigen is unknown.

Samples were sequenced at Survey level, maximum 500,000 reads. Clones were sequenced by immunoSEQ multiplex PCR, and TCRdb holds only the in-frame ones, with some missing. The sample lists 30,000 or so clones; about 81% were seen once. Rectal tissue came from one to two pinch biopsies taken at colonoscopy. The diagnostic colonoscopy in ulcerative colitis patients preceded any immunosuppressive treatment. This sequence was found in a boy aged 5-17 years with mild ulcerative colitis. Source material: gut tissue. The chain has TRBV9 and TRBJ1-6; no firm D call. The CDR3 spells CASSAQVGASPLHF. DNA for the CDR3: TGTGCCAGCAGCGCTCAGGTCGGAGCTTCCCCCCTCCACTTT.